Given below is one T cell receptor (beta chain) in context. Its antigen is undetermined. Trimming pared 4 bases from V and 3 bases from J, leaving 13 bases between. CDR3 length: 13 amino acids. The germline gives CDR1 SQVTM, CDR2 ANQGSEA. 13 Jbeta primers and 60 Vbeta primers were used for the PCR. Clones were sequenced by immunoSEQ multiplex PCR, and TCRdb holds only the in-frame ones, with some missing. The sample includes 150,000 to 200,000 clones, roughly 79% of them seen just once. The sample is drawn from a study of cytomegalovirus exposure and HLA in healthy donors. Regarding the study as a whole: HLA alleles showed associations with 16,951 TCR beta sequences in a later analysis, at a 0.05 false discovery rate. According to a later analysis, donors in an Asian-associated ancestry cluster reportedly had fewer N-insertions than the roughly 670-donor mean. The classifier reportedly diagnosed cytomegalovirus status with high sensitivity and specificity. The productive fraction for most TCR beta V segments was about 87% or about 30% in an earlier analysis.

The TCR sequence derives from a woman aged 40 to 49 in good health and CMV-seronegative. Sample: PBMCs. This rearrangement joins TRBV29-1 to TRBJ2-7, with a tentative D call TRBD2 (6 bases). The CDR3 spells CSVVRDSDYEQYF. CDR3 DNA sequence: TGCAGCGTTGTAAGGGACTCCGACTACGAGCAGTACTTC.